The rows below give T cell receptor beta chains drawn from one sample of a study of cytomegalovirus exposure and HLA in healthy donors. TCRdb's copy holds only in-frame clones and misses some; the assay was immunoSEQ multiplex PCR. The sample contains about 190,000 clones, roughly 80% of which appear only once. Input material: PBMCs. Source of these receptors: a woman in her late teens or twenties in good health and CMV-seronegative. The CDR3 runs from the conserved cysteine through the conserved F or W. The D gene is left open where the match is weak. Clone size appears in some rows only: once, few, many, or a class for an expanded clone.

TRBJ2-3,NA,TRBV27,NA,TGTGCCAGCAGTTTTTGGCGGGGAAGCACAGATACGCAGTATTTT,CASSFWRGSTDTQYF
TRBJ2-1,NA,TRBV13,TRBD2,TGTGCCAGCAGCTTCAGCGGGAGCTTCAGCGATGAGCAGTTCTTC,CASSFSGSFSDEQFF
TRBJ1-4,NA,TRBV2,NA,TGTGCCAGCAGTGAGAGGGAGATTAATGAAAAACTGTTTTTT,CASSEREINEKLFF
TRBJ1-1,NA,TRBV4-2,NA,TGTGCCAGCAGCCAAGAGGGAAGGGGATGGACTGAAGCTTTCTTT,CASSQEGRGWTEAFF
TRBJ1-5,NA,TRBV2,TRBD1,TGTGCCAGCACCGGGACAGGGGACAATCAGCCCCAGCATTTT,CASTGTGDNQPQHF
TRBJ2-7,once,TRBV10-3,TRBD2,TGTGCCATCAGTGTTGGTAGCGGGAGCCTCCACGAGCAGTACTTC,CAISVGSGSLHEQYF
TRBJ2-1,NA,TRBV10-1,TRBD2,TGCGCCAGTGGACTAGCGGGGGACAATGAGCAGTTCTTC,CASGLAGDNEQFF
TRBJ2-7,NA,TRBV28,TRBD2,TGTGCCAGCATCACTGGAGCTAGCGGAGACTACGAGCAGTACTTC,CASITGASGDYEQYF
TRBJ2-6,NA,TRBV18,NA,TGTGCCAGCTCACCAAAGGGGAAGAGCTCTGGGGCCAACGTCCTGACTTTC,CASSPKGKSSGANVLTF
TRBJ2-1,few,TRBV4-3,TRBD2,TGCGCCAGCAGCCCCAGTAGCGGGAGGCCCGGGAATGAGCAGTTCTTC,CASSPSSGRPGNEQFF
TRBJ1-2,NA,TRBV13,TRBD1,TGTGCCAGCAGCTTAGAACCGGGACAGCCGAGCTATGGCTACACCTTC,CASSLEPGQPSYGYTF
TRBJ2-3,few,TRBV6-5,NA,TGTGCCAGTTACGAGAGTCTTTTCACAGATACGCAGTATTTT,CASYESLFTDTQYF
TRBJ1-2,few,TRBV28,NA,TGTGCCAGCAGTTTCAGAGGGTTGGACTATGGCTACACCTTC,CASSFRGLDYGYTF
TRBJ1-1,once,TRBV27,TRBD1,TGTGCCAGCAGTTTCACAGGGGTGGGGAACACTGAAGCTTTCTTT,CASSFTGVGNTEAFF
TRBJ2-7,NA,TRBV27,NA,TGTGCCAGCAGTTTACGCGGGATCTACGAGCAGTACTTC,CASSLRGIYEQYF
TRBJ1-1,NA,TRBV4-3,NA,TGCGCCAGCAGCCAAGGGATGCGGGGGATGGGCACTGAAGCTTTCTTT,CASSQGMRGMGTEAFF
TRBJ2-3,NA,TRBV18,NA,TGTGCCAGCTCACCGGACGGGAGTAACGCAGATACGCAGTATTTT,CASSPDGSNADTQYF
TRBJ1-4,NA,TRBV4-1,TRBD1,TGCGCCAGCAGCCAAGATCCGGGACAGGGGGGATCCCTCCGTTTT,CASSQDPGQGGSLRF
TRBJ2-5,NA,TRBV27,NA,TGTGCCAGCAGTTTACAGGGGCCCCAAGAGACCCAGTACTTC,CASSLQGPQETQYF
TRBJ2-1,NA,TRBV19,TRBD2,TGTGCCAGTAATCTAGCGGGAGTCAATGAGCAGTTCTTC,CASNLAGVNEQFF
TRBJ2-7,NA,TRBV30,TRBD1,TGTGCCTGGACCGGGACAGGGAGGAACGAGCAGTACTTC,CAWTGTGRNEQYF
TRBJ2-3,NA,TRBV6-5,TRBD1,TGTGCCAGCAGACTATGGACAGGGGATACGCAGTATTTT,CASRLWTGDTQYF
TRBJ1-3,NA,TRBV4-3,NA,TGCGCCAGCAGCCAAGAACAGACCTCTGGAAACACCATATATTTT,CASSQEQTSGNTIYF
TRBJ2-3,NA,TRBV6-6,TRBD1,TGTGCCAGCAGCCCGGGACAGAACCTTAACACAGATACGCAGTATTTT,CASSPGQNLNTDTQYF
TRBJ2-3,few,TRBV9,TRBD1,TGTGCCAGCAGCGTAGGGCCCCGGAGACAGGGGATCACAGATACGCAGTATTTT,CASSVGPRRQGITDTQYF
TRBJ1-1,NA,TRBV7-8,TRBD1,TGTGCCAGCAGCTTACAGGGGGACACTGAAGCTTTCTTT,CASSLQGDTEAFF
TRBJ2-7,NA,TRBV5-8,NA,TGTGCCAGCAGCGTCCCCGGACAGACCTACGAGCAGTACTTC,CASSVPGQTYEQYF
TRBJ2-7,NA,TRBV27,NA,TGTGCCAGCAGTTTAACGGGACATATCTACGAGCAGTACTTC,CASSLTGHIYEQYF
TRBJ2-6,NA,TRBV10-3,NA,TGTGCCATCAGTGATTTCAGGGCTGGGGCCAACGTCCTGACTTTC,CAISDFRAGANVLTF
TRBJ1-1,few,TRBV2,TRBD1,TGTGCCAGCAGTCCCGACAGGGGCGGTGACACTGAAGCTTTCTTT,CASSPDRGGDTEAFF